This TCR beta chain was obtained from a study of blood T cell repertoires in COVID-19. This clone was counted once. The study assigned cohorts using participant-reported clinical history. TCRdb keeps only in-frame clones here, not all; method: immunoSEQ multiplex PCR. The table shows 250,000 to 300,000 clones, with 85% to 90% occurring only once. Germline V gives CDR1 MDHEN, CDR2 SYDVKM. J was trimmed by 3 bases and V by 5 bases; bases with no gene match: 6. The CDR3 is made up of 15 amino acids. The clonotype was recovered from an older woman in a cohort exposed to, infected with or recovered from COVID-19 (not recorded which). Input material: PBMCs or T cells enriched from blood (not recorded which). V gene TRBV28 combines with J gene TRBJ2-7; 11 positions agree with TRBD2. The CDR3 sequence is CASSEPLAGGYEQYF. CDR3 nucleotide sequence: TGTGCCAGCAGTGAACCGCTAGCGGGGGGCTACGAGCAGTACTTC.